The rows below give T cell receptor beta chains drawn from one sample of a study of cytotoxic CD8 clonotypes in ibrutinib-treated CLL. TCRdb keeps only in-frame clones here, not all; method: immunoSEQ multiplex PCR. The data show about 5,100 clones, with more than 60% seen just once and approximately 38% held by the top ten. Here the sequenced sample was PBMCs, taken before ibrutinib treatment. The receptors stem from a human donor with chronic lymphocytic leukemia. The CDR3 runs from the conserved cysteine through the conserved F or W. A D gene is named only where the DNA matches it firmly. Part of the rows lack a size; the others show once, few, many or a class for expanded clones.

TRBJ1-5,TRBV6-5,NA,NA,CASSYSGDSNQPQHF,TGTGCCAGCAGTTACTCGGGTGATAGCAATCAGCCCCAGCATTTT
TRBJ2-2,TRBV30,NA,NA,CAWTRIGGVRTGELFF,TGTGCCTGGACCCGGATTGGAGGGGTCCGAACCGGGGAGCTGTTTTTT
TRBJ2-5,TRBV5-8,few,NA,CASSFVEGTQYF,TGTGCCAGCAGCTTTGTTGAGGGGACCCAGTACTTC
TRBJ1-2,TRBV27,NA,NA,CASKGQGGYGYTF,TGTGCCAGCAAGGGGCAGGGAGGCTATGGCTACACCTTC
TRBJ1-6,TRBV7-9,NA,NA,CASSLTSPVYNSPLHF,TGTGCCAGCAGCTTAACCTCTCCCGTCTATAATTCACCCCTCCACTTT
TRBJ1-1,TRBV7-8,few,NA,CASIYRQGLSNTEAFF,TGTGCCAGCATCTATCGCCAGGGACTTTCCAACACTGAAGCTTTCTTT
TRBJ1-1,TRBV4-2,NA,NA,CASSQDGHGGTEAFF,TGTGCCAGCAGCCAAGACGGGCATGGTGGTACTGAAGCTTTCTTT
TRBJ1-6,TRBV6-5,NA,TRBD1,CASTPARQGAAPLHF,TGTGCCAGCACCCCCGCCCGACAGGGGGCCGCACCCCTCCACTTT
TRBJ2-7,TRBV7-2,NA,TRBD1,CASSSAQGAPYEQYF,TGTGCCAGCAGCTCTGCACAGGGGGCCCCTTACGAGCAGTACTTC
TRBJ1-6,TRBV5-1,NA,TRBD1,CASSLGTGGYSPLHF,TGCGCCAGCAGCTTGGGGACAGGGGGTTATTCACCCCTCCACTTT
TRBJ2-7,TRBV4-1,NA,NA,CASSGSGLNEQYF,TGCGCCAGCAGCGGGTCAGGGCTCAACGAGCAGTACTTC
TRBJ1-1,TRBV7-6,NA,NA,CASSLSGDTEAFF,TGTGCCAGCAGCTTGAGCGGGGACACTGAAGCTTTCTTT
TRBJ1-1,TRBV6-5,NA,NA,CASSYGQGSEAFF,TGTGCCAGCAGTTACGGGCAGGGTTCTGAAGCTTTCTTT
TRBJ2-4,TRBV27,NA,NA,CASSLKGQNIQYF,TGTGCCAGCAGTTTAAAGGGCCAAAACATTCAGTACTTC
TRBJ2-1,TRBV7-3,NA,NA,CASSLRDTYNEQFF,TGTGCCAGCAGCCTCCGGGACACATACAATGAGCAGTTCTTC
TRBJ2-5,TRBV7-8,NA,NA,CASSLGILQETQYF,TGTGCCAGCAGCTTAGGCATACTCCAAGAGACCCAGTACTTC
TRBJ2-1,TRBV23-1,NA,NA,CATPRCNEQFF,TGCGCCACCCCCCGGTGCAATGAGCAGTTCTTC
TRBJ1-1,TRBV9,NA,NA,CASSVGGTGNTEAFF,TGTGCCAGCAGCGTAGGAGGGACGGGGAACACTGAAGCTTTCTTT
TRBJ1-2,TRBV13,NA,NA,CASSPRGGGGNYGYTF,TGTGCCAGCAGTCCCAGAGGGGGAGGTGGAAACTATGGCTACACCTTC
TRBJ2-5,TRBV10-3,few,NA,CAISEQVETQYF,TGTGCCATCAGTGAACAGGTTGAGACCCAGTACTTC
TRBJ2-7,TRBV6-5,NA,NA,CASSTARGSYEQYF,TGTGCCAGCAGTACCGCGAGAGGCTCCTACGAGCAGTACTTC
TRBJ2-5,TRBV27,NA,TRBD1,CASSLTGDLETQYF,TGTGCCAGCAGTCTGACAGGGGATTTGGAGACCCAGTACTTC
TRBJ2-1,TRBV30,once,TRBD2,CAWSVPPGGGRGEQFF,TGTGCCTGGAGTGTCCCGCCCGGCGGGGGGCGGGGTGAGCAGTTCTTC
TRBJ1-4,TRBV11-2,NA,NA,CASSLLQNEKLFF,TGTGCCAGCAGCTTATTACAAAATGAAAAACTGTTTTTT
TRBJ1-6,TRBV5-1,NA,TRBD1,CASYAGGGNSPLHF,TGCGCCAGCTATGCAGGGGGCGGGAATTCACCCCTCCACTTT
TRBJ1-4,TRBV30,NA,NA,CAWSPGTGGGEKLFF,TGTGCCTGGAGTCCAGGGACCGGGGGAGGGGAAAAACTGTTTTTT